This T cell receptor (beta chain) is from a study of cytomegalovirus exposure and HLA in healthy donors. A multiplex PCR was run with 60 Vbeta primers and 13 Jbeta primers. The protocol was immunoSEQ multiplex PCR, while the TCRdb copy is restricted to in-frame clones and leaves out a portion. The sample records some 65,000 clones, roughly two thirds being singletons. This clone was recorded once. Looked up from germline, CDR1 is MNHNY and CDR2 is SVGAGI (reference sequence). CDR3 size: 14 residues. V was clipped by 2 bases and J by 2 bases; unmatched bases: 2. The chain carries TRBV6-6 and TRBJ1-2; 7 bases line up with TRBD1. This sequence was found in a man between 25 and 39 years old in good health and CMV-seronegative. Source material: PBMCs. CDR3 in amino acids: CASSYGGQNYGYTF. The DNA of the CDR3 is TGTGCCAGCAGTTACGGGGGACAGAACTATGGCTACACCTTC.